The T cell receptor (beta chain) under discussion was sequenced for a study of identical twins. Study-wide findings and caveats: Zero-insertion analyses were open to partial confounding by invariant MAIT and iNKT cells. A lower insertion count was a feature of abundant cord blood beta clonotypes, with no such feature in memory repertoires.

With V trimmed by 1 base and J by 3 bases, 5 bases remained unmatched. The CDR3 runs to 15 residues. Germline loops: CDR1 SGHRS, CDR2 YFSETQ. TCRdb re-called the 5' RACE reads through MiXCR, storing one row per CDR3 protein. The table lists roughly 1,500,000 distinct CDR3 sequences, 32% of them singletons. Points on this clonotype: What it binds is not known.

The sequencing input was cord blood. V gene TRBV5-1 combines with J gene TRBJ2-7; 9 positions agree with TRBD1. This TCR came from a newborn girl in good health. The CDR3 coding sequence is TGCGCCAGCAGCTTGAGTGAGACAGGGGGCTACGAGCAGTACTTC. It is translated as CASSLSETGGYEQYF. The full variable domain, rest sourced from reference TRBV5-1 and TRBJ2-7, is KAGVTQTPRYLIKTRGQQVTLSCSPISGHRSVSWYQQTPGQGLQFLFEYFSETQRNKGNFPGRFSGRQFSNSRSEMNVSTLELGDSALYLCASSLSETGGYEQYFGPGTRLTVT.